This T cell receptor (beta chain) was documented in a study of blood T cell repertoires in COVID-19. Assay: immunoSEQ multiplex PCR; the TCRdb copy retains only in-frame clones and omits some. Seen here are about 170,000 clones, about 79% observed once, and the top ten hold nearly 15%. Donors in Cohort 3 counted as recovered after two negative PCRs, clearance, or symptom resolution. There are 15 residues in the CDR3. V dropped 4 bases and J dropped 7 bases, with 15 bases sitting between them. CDR1 and CDR2 (germline): SGHKS, YYEKEE (reference sequence). This chain connects TRBV5-5 to TRBJ1-6; D unclear. This clonotype was obtained from a man aged 45-60 years who had recovered from COVID-19. The sequenced material came from PBMCs or T cells enriched from blood (not recorded which). Here the CDR3 DNA reads TGTGCCAGCAGCACTCGAGGGAATACAAATTCACCCCTCCACTTT. It translates to CASSTRGNTNSPLHF.